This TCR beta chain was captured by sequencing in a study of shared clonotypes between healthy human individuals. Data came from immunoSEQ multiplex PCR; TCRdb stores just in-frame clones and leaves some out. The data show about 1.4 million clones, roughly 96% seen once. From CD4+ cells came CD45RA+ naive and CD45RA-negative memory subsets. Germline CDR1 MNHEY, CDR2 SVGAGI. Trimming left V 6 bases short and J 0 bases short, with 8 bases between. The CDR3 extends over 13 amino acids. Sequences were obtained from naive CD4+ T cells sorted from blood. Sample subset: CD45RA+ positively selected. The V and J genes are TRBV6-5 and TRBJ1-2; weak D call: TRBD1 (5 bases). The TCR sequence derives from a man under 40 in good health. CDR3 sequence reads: CASSMTANYGYTF. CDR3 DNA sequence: TGTGCCAGCAGCATGACAGCTAACTATGGCTACACCTTC.